This TCR beta chain was found in a study of T cell responses to AZD1222 COVID-19 vaccine. Background on the study: Doses given second, at about 4 or about 12 weeks, were pooled.

The method was immunoSEQ multiplex PCR; TCRdb's version includes in-frame clones alone and lacks a portion of them. The sample has about 150,000 clones; around nine tenths are singletons. Study-wide results and limits: Vaccine-related CD4 TCRs covered spike, predominating at 160-218 and 743-854. Donors skewed white British and female; clonal diversity was possibly underestimated. Repertoires were obtained only post-peak T cell response.

Details on this clone: Its cognate antigen is unknown.

This CDR3 spans 15 amino acids. Germline lookup yields CDR1 MNHEY and CDR2 SMNVEV (reference sequence). V lost 6 bases and J 2 bases, leaving 17 bases between the germline ends. This chain uses TRBV27 with TRBJ2-7, with D maybe TRBD2 (6 bases). The receptor comes from an adult in good health. The starting material was peripheral blood, obtained on day 0 of AZD1222 vaccination. CDR3 protein: CASSPDPGGTYEQYF. CDR3 nucleotides: TGTGCCAGCAGCCCGGACCCAGGCGGGACCTACGAGCAGTACTTC.